One sample yielded the 9 T cell receptor beta chains listed below, sequenced in a study of blood T cell repertoires in COVID-19. Clones were sequenced by immunoSEQ multiplex PCR, and TCRdb holds only the in-frame ones, with some missing. The sample includes 250,000 to 300,000 clones, around 85% seen only once; the top ten take 12%. Sequenced sample: peripheral blood. These receptors were collected from a woman in her thirties with COVID-19, enrolled during active disease.

The gene calls are TRBV7-8 and TRBJ1-4; D is possibly TRBD1 (6 bases). CDR3 length: 14 amino acids. The V and J ends lost 6 bases and 3 bases respectively, with 11 bases between them. Per the germline V gene, CDR1 is SGHVS and CDR2 is FQNEAQ. The CDR3: CASSRDRSNEKLFF. The DNA for the CDR3 is TGTGCCAGCAGTCGAGACAGGTCTAATGAAAAACTGTTTTTT.

A few counts support this clone. The chain couples TRBV27 to TRBJ2-1; D remains ambiguous. The V gene lost 4 bases and the J gene lost 3 bases, with 10 bases spanning the gap. Per germline, CDR1 MNHEY and CDR2 SMNVEV (reference sequence). This CDR3 has 14 residues. The CDR3 DNA is TGTGCCAGCAGTTCCGCTGAGAGCTACAATGAGCAGTTCTTC. It encodes CASSSAESYNEQFF.

The rearrangement links TRBV6-5 to TRBJ2-7; weak D call: TRBD1 (6 bases). CDR1 MNHEY and CDR2 SVGAGI come from the germline V gene. Trimming took off 6 bases at V and 3 bases at J, with 12 bases between the two ends. The CDR3 loop spans 13 amino acids. CDR3 in amino acids: CASRMTGFYEQYF. CDR3 in DNA: TGTGCCAGCAGGATGACAGGATTCTACGAGCAGTACTTC.

The chain has TRBV14 and TRBJ2-7, with TRBD1 matching 7 bases. Germline CDR1 SGHDN, CDR2 FVKESK. The CDR3 runs 15 residues. J lost 0 bases, V lost 4 bases, and 6 bases had no gene match. CDR3 amino acids: CASSPTGPSSYEQYF. The CDR3 DNA is TGTGCCAGCAGCCCGACAGGGCCGAGCTCCTACGAGCAGTACTTC. Full variable domain (missing parts from reference TRBV14 and TRBJ2-7): EAGVTQFPSHSVIEKGQTVTLRCDPISGHDNLYWYRRVMGKEIKFLLHFVKESKQDESGMPNNRFLAERTGGTYSTLKVQPAELEDSGVYFCASSPTGPSSYEQYFGPGTRLTVT.

The chain combines TRBV5-5 with TRBJ1-2; 8 bases are shared with TRBD1. V lost 5 bases and J lost 3; bases outside the gene matches: 18. The CDR3 has 18 residues. Per germline, CDR1 SGHKS and CDR2 YYEKEE (reference sequence). The CDR3 DNA is TGTGCCAGCAGACCCAGGAGGGACAGGTCTCCGGGGGACTATGGCTACACCTTC. Its protein is CASRPRRDRSPGDYGYTF.

V is TRBV12-3 or TRBV12-4 and J is TRBJ1-1; D not certain. CDR3 length: 12 amino acids. Trimming shortened V by 7 bases and J by 7 bases, and 13 bases separated the two germline ends. The chain's CDR3 is CASTINRDEAFF. CDR3 bases: TGTGCCAGCACGATAAATCGCGATGAAGCTTTCTTT.

This chain connects TRBV2 to TRBJ1-4, with TRBD1 matching 7 bases. CDR3 length: 14 residues. Germline-derived CDR1 and CDR2 are SNHLY and FYNNEI. The ends lost 3 bases at V and 8 bases at J; junction bases unmatched: 6. The chain's CDR3 is CASSEIGGWEKLFF. CDR3 nucleotides: TGTGCCAGCAGTGAGATAGGGGGCTGGGAAAAACTGTTTTTT.

The chain is built from TRBV6-1 and TRBJ2-7, with a weak D call TRBD1 (6 bases). CDR3 length equals 15 residues. V was cut by 2 bases and J by 2 bases, with 13 bases left in between. Per the germline V gene, CDR1 is MNHNS and CDR2 is SASEGT. The CDR3 protein is CASSENQGPPYEQYF. The CDR3 DNA follows: TGTGCCAGCAGTGAAAACCAGGGGCCTCCCTACGAGCAGTACTTC.

The V gene is TRBV5-1, the J gene TRBJ2-1, with 14 bases that match TRBD2. The V gene's germline CDR1 is SGHRS and CDR2 YFSETQ. The V and J ends lost 9 bases and 9 bases, in that order; junction bases with no gene match: 8. CDR3 length: 14 amino acids. CDR3 nucleotide sequence: TGCGCCACCGCGCCGACTAGCGGGGGGGGTGAGCAGTTCTTC. This codes for CATAPTSGGGEQFF.